One and the same sample provided the 18 T cell receptor beta chains below, sequenced in a study of regulatory T cells in long-lasting Graves disease. Time point meaning: newly diagnosed GD, antithyroid drugs for less than 3 months. The TCR library was prepared using RNA isolated from PBMCs. TCR beta libraries were built with iRepertoire HTBI primers and Arm-PCR of CDR3 regions. One entry per CDR3 protein results from TCRdb running MiXCR on the multiplex PCR reads. The sample includes about 430,000 distinct CDR3 sequences, around 16% of them seen just once. This sample was also put to use in a study of T cells in Graves' hyperthyroidism and ophthalmopathy.

Sequencing used peripheral blood mononuclear cells (PBMCs), obtained at new diagnosis, from a patient treated with antithyroid drugs. All receptors derive from a woman between 35 and 50 years old with Graves disease.

This clonotype appeared a few times. The chain carries TRBV9 and TRBJ1-4, with 8 positions matching TRBD1. Germline V gives CDR1 SGDLS, CDR2 YYNGEE. Trimming cost V 2 bases and J 7 bases; bases outside gene matches: 7. The CDR3 totals 15 residues. The CDR3 DNA reads TGTGCCAGCAGCGTCCACGTTGGACAGGGTGAAAAACTGTTTTTT. It codes for CASSVHVGQGEKLFF.

This clonotype was seen repeatedly, ten times or more. The chain uses TRBV6-5 and TRBJ1-2, with a possible D match to TRBD1 (6 bases). The V gene's germline CDR1 is MNHEY and CDR2 SVGAGI. Deletions cut 2 bases from V and 8 bases from J, with 12 bases between. This CDR3 region has 13 residues. DNA of the CDR3: TGTGCCAGCAGTTACGGGCAGGGGCAAGGCTACACCTTC. It yields the protein CASSYGQGQGYTF.

This clonotype came up many times. The chain uses TRBV28 and TRBJ2-1, with TRBD2 identical over 9 bases. The J segment lost 7 bases and the V segment lost 8 bases, leaving 18 bases of the junction unmatched. The CDR3 runs to 17 residues. Germline V lookup: CDR1 MDHEN, CDR2 SYDVKM. The CDR3 nucleotides read TGTGCCAGCCTAATGGGAAGTCGACTAGCGGTTTTTAATGAGCAGTTCTTC. Its translation is CASLMGSRLAVFNEQFF.

In this sample, this clonotype turned up many times. J is TRBJ1-6 and V is TRBV11-3; D remains unclear. The CDR3 covers 12 residues. CDR1 SGHNT and CDR2 YENEEA come from the germline V gene. The V and J ends lost 3 bases and 8 bases respectively, with 5 bases between them. In DNA, the CDR3 is TGTGCCAGCAGCTTGAGGGATTCACCCCTCCACTTT. Its translation: CASSLRDSPLHF.

This clonotype has at least ten counts. The chain employs TRBV13 and TRBJ2-7; TRBD1 agrees at 8 bases. The CDR3 has 17 residues. Germline V gene data show CDR1 as PRHDT and CDR2 as FYEKMQ (reference sequence). V was pared by 6 bases and J by 5 bases, with 18 bases of the junction left unmatched. CDR3 in DNA: TGTGCCAGCAGTGGAAGTTCAGTCACCTCGACAGGGGACGAGCAGTACTTC. Protein: CASSGSSVTSTGDEQYF. The whole variable domain, remainder taken from reference TRBV13 and TRBJ2-7, is AAGVIQSPRHLIKEKRETATLKCYPIPRHDTVYWYQQGPGQDPQFLISFYEKMQSDKGSIPDRFSAQQFSDYHSELNMSSLELGDSALYFCASSGSSVTSTGDEQYFGPGTRLTVT.

At least ten counts were recorded for this clonotype. The chain employs TRBV7-2 and TRBJ1-2, with D perhaps matching TRBD1 (6 bases). CDR1 is SGHTA, CDR2 FQGNSA, per germline. This CDR3 is 15 amino acids long. V was trimmed by 5 bases and J by 6 bases, leaving 19 bases between them. The CDR3 is CASSATLQGWNGYTF. The CDR3 DNA follows: TGTGCCAGCAGCGCCACACTCCAGGGGTGGAATGGCTACACCTTC.

This clonotype was detected only a few times. The V gene is TRBV9, the J gene TRBJ2-2; TRBD2 matches at 10 bases. The V gene's germline CDR1 is SGDLS and CDR2 YYNGEE. The CDR3 has 17 amino acids. Trimming took 4 bases from V and 5 from J; bases not matched to a gene: 11. The CDR3 loop reads CASSPRVAGGFTGELFF. CDR3 DNA: TGTGCCAGCAGCCCCCGGGTAGCGGGAGGTTTTACCGGGGAGCTGTTTTTT.

This clonotype was counted only a few times. This chain connects TRBV30 to TRBJ2-7, with a possible D match to TRBD2 (5 bases). Germline V gene sequence: CDR1 GTSNPN, CDR2 SVGIG (reference sequence). The V end was cut by 5 bases, the J end by 6 bases, with 17 bases between. The CDR3 totals 13 residues. CDR3 nucleotides: TGTGCCTGGTCAGGAAATTTAGGAGGCGAGCAGTACTTC. This codes for CAWSGNLGGEQYF.

In regard to this clonotype: One base separates it from a far larger clone, so it is likely a read error. The rearrangement uses TRBV7-2 and TRBJ1-6; weak D call: TRBD1 (5 bases). This CDR3 is 13 amino acids long. Germline lookup yields CDR1 SGHTA and CDR2 FQGNSA. CDR3 DNA sequence: TGTGCCAGCAGGCCAGGGTACGGTTCACTCCTCCACTTT. It translates to CASRPGYGSLLHF. Using reference TRBV7-2 and TRBJ1-6 for the parts outside the CDR3, the full variable domain is GAGVSQSPSNKVTEKGKDVELRCDPISGHTALYWYRQSLGQGLEFLIYFQGNSAPDKSGLPSDRFSAERTGGSVSTLTIQRTQQEDSAVYLCASRPGYGSLLHFGNGTRLTVT.

The gene calls are TRBV6-2 or TRBV6-3 and TRBJ1-2; D not resolved. The CDR3 is 11 amino acids. Germline lookup yields CDR1 MNHEY and CDR2 SVGEGT. Trimming cost V 2 bases and J 13 bases, with 11 bases left between them. The CDR3 region has the DNA TGTGCCAGCAGTTACGGAGTACAATTCACCTTC. Translating gives CASSYGVQFTF.

The rearrangement links TRBV7-9 to TRBJ2-1, with a possible D match to TRBD1 (6 bases). This CDR3 comprises 14 residues. V was clipped by 4 bases and J by 1 base, with 8 bases between them. Germline CDR1 reads SEHNR; CDR2 reads FQNEAQ (reference sequence). CDR3 in amino acids: CASSSTGSYNEQFF. The CDR3 DNA reads TGTGCCAGCAGCTCAACAGGGTCCTACAATGAGCAGTTCTTC.

This clonotype was detected many times. V is TRBV19 and J is TRBJ1-2, with a tentative D call TRBD1 (5 bases). The germline gives CDR1 LNHDA, CDR2 SQIVND (reference sequence). This CDR3 contains 15 residues. Trimming cost V 3 bases and J 0 bases, with 11 bases left between them. The CDR3 DNA sequence: TGTGCCAGTAGTATGGGGGGTCTCGCTAACTATGGCTACACCTTC. It translates to CASSMGGLANYGYTF.

The chain links TRBV3-1 to TRBJ2-1; no firm D call. Per the germline V gene, CDR1 is LGHDT and CDR2 is YNNKEL (reference sequence). Trimming took off 0 bases at V and 7 bases at J, with 10 bases between the two ends. The CDR3 contains 14 residues. DNA for the CDR3: TGTGCCAGCAGCCAAGATCTATCGCAGAATGAGCAGTTCTTC. This gives the protein CASSQDLSQNEQFF.

The sample holds many counts of this clonotype. This chain connects TRBV2 to TRBJ2-3, with TRBD2 matching 9 bases. This CDR3 has 16 residues. Germline loops: CDR1 SNHLY, CDR2 FYNNEI. The V gene end was trimmed by 3 bases and the J gene end by 3 bases; junction bases not matched to a gene: 7. The CDR3 DNA reads TGTGCCAGCAGTGATCGGGGTCTAGCGGGGACAGATACGCAGTATTTT. Encoded protein: CASSDRGLAGTDTQYF.

This clonotype was counted a few times. This sequence joins TRBV27 and TRBJ2-5; D remains ambiguous. The V end lost 8 bases, the J end lost 3 bases, and 4 bases lay between the germline ends. Germline CDR1 MNHEY, CDR2 SMNVEV (reference sequence). The CDR3 is 10 amino acids. CDR3 residues: CASPKETQYF. The CDR3 bases are TGTGCCAGCCCAAAAGAGACCCAGTACTTC.

This clonotype was seen repeatedly, ten times or more. The chain carries TRBV19 and TRBJ2-7, with 9 positions matching TRBD1. The trim removed 4 bases at V and 3 bases at J, leaving 4 bases unmatched. CDR3 length: 14 amino acids. CDR1 is LNHDA and CDR2 is SQIVND in the germline V gene (reference sequence). CDR3 residues: CASSTDRGSYEQYF. CDR3 coding DNA: TGTGCCAGTAGTACCGACAGGGGGAGCTACGAGCAGTACTTC.

The chain couples TRBV3-1 to TRBJ1-2; D not resolved. The V end was cut by 1 base, the J end by 10 bases, with 19 bases between. The CDR3 covers 15 residues. The germline V gene encodes CDR1 LGHDT and CDR2 YNNKEL (reference sequence). CDR3: CASSQGFSRPVDYTF. CDR3 sequence (DNA): TGTGCCAGCAGCCAAGGTTTTTCTCGCCCAGTGGACTACACCTTC. Variable domain in full (rest from reference TRBV3-1 and TRBJ1-2): DTAVSQTPKYLVTQMGNDKSIKCEQNLGHDTMYWYKQDSKKFLKIMFSYNNKELIINETVPNRFSPKSPDKAHLNLHINSLELGDSAVYFCASSQGFSRPVDYTFGSGTRLTVV.

The table lists this clonotype with many counts. The chain carries TRBV7-3 and TRBJ2-3; D is perhaps TRBD1 (5 bases). The V end lost 6 bases, the J end lost 1 base, and 14 bases lay between the germline ends. CDR3 length: 15 residues. CDR1 SGHTA and CDR2 FQGTGA come from the germline V gene. CDR3 nucleotide sequence: TGTGCCAGCAGTCTATTAGGGGAAGGCACAGATACGCAGTATTTT. It encodes CASSLLGEGTDTQYF.